This T cell receptor (beta chain) is from a study of T cell responses to AZD1222 COVID-19 vaccine. The study's findings and limits: Clonal diversity may have been underestimated, and the donors were mostly white British, with more females than males. At baseline, just a handful of AZD1222 recipients tested seropositive.

Notes on this clone: What it binds is not known.

The table came from immunoSEQ multiplex PCR; TCRdb's copy has only in-frame clones and leaves some out. The sample lists about 110,000 clones, approximately 87% occurring once. The sequenced sample was peripheral blood, obtained on day 0 of AZD1222 vaccination. This TCR was recovered from an adult in good health.

CDR3 in DNA: TGTGCCAGCAGTTACGGCTCGCAGGGGAATGAAAAACTGTTTTTT. Translated, it gives CASSYGSQGNEKLFF. The V gene is TRBV6-5, the J gene TRBJ1-4; D perhaps matches TRBD1 (6 bases). Germline CDR1 and CDR2: MNHEY and SVGAGI. The CDR3 loop spans 15 amino acids. Trimming removed 2 bases from V and 5 bases from J, with 12 bases in between.